The 9 T cell receptor beta chains below come from one sample, sequenced in a study of cytomegalovirus exposure and HLA in healthy donors. 60 Vbeta and 13 Jbeta primers were used in PCR. The method was immunoSEQ multiplex PCR; TCRdb's version includes in-frame clones alone and lacks a portion of them. The repertoire holds about 200,000 clones, with about 79% as singletons. The sample consisted of PBMCs. The receptor source for this set is a man in his late teens or twenties in good health and CMV-seronegative.

This clone was seen only a few times. The chain combines TRBV9 with TRBJ2-5, with 8 positions matching TRBD2. This CDR3 contains 15 residues. From germline, CDR1 is SGDLS and CDR2 YYNGEE. V dropped 0 bases and J dropped 4; count of bases not matched to a gene: 5. CDR3 coding DNA: TGTGCCAGCAGCGTAGAGGCGGGGGGAACAGAGACCCAGTACTTC. Translating gives CASSVEAGGTETQYF.

The V and J genes are TRBV29-1 and TRBJ1-1; perhaps TRBD1 as D (5 bases). V was shortened by 4 bases and J by 8 bases, with 11 bases between the two germline ends. This CDR3 spans 11 amino acids. In germline, CDR1 is SQVTM, CDR2 ANQGSEA. CDR3 in DNA: TGCAGCGTTGTAACAGGCCGGGAAGCTTTCTTT. Translation gives CSVVTGREAFF.

This rearrangement joins TRBV5-1 to TRBJ1-2; 11 nucleotides align to TRBD1. The V and J ends lost 3 bases and 5 bases, in that order; junction bases with no gene match: 3. CDR3 length: 14 residues. Per the germline V gene, CDR1 is SGHRS and CDR2 is YFSETQ. CDR3 coding DNA: TGCGCCAGCAGCTCCGGGACAGGGGGATATGGCTACACCTTC. The encoded protein is CASSSGTGGYGYTF.

This clone was detected many times. The chain combines TRBV2 with TRBJ1-1; 12 bases match TRBD1. This CDR3 is built from 18 residues. CDR1 SNHLY and CDR2 FYNNEI come from the germline V gene. V lost 6 bases to trimming and J lost 5 bases; unmatched junction nucleotides: 16. CDR3 region: CASSGRGPGQGAGTEAFF. The CDR3 DNA sequence: TGTGCCAGCAGCGGGAGGGGGCCGGGACAGGGGGCCGGAACTGAAGCTTTCTTT.

As concerns this clone: The junction departs from the called germline gene at one end, perhaps through a read error. The J gene is TRBJ2-3, the V gene TRBV7-7, with 9 bases that match TRBD1. Germline V lookup: CDR1 SSHAT, CDR2 FNYEAQ (reference sequence). The CDR3 sequence is 14 residues long. For the CDR3, the DNA is TGTGCTAGCAGCCAACAGGGGGCCGGCGATACGCAGTATTTT. This translates into CASSQQGAGDTQYF.

The chain carries TRBV11-2 and TRBJ1-1; TRBD1 matches at 8 bases. This CDR3 is 15 amino acids long. Germline-derived CDR1 and CDR2 are SGHAT and FQNNGV. The ends lost 4 bases at V and 0 bases at J; junction bases unmatched: 4. The CDR3 loop reads CASSSRQGLNTEAFF. The DNA for the CDR3 is TGTGCCAGCAGCTCGCGACAGGGGTTGAACACTGAAGCTTTCTTT. Supplemented by reference TRBV11-2 and TRBJ1-1, the full variable domain reads EAGVAQSPRYKIIEKRQSVAFWCNPISGHATLYWYQQILGQGPKLLIQFQNNGVVDDSQLPKDRFSAERLKGVDSTLKIQPAKLEDSAVYLCASSSRQGLNTEAFFGQGTRLTVV.

The chain carries TRBV6-5 and TRBJ2-1; 7 bases are shared with TRBD1. In germline, CDR1 is MNHEY, CDR2 SVGAGI. This CDR3 contains 14 residues. V lost 0 bases and J lost 8; bases outside the gene matches: 4. The DNA for the CDR3 is TGTGCCAGCAGTTACTCGCCAGGGGGTGATGAGCAGTTCTTC. This gives the protein CASSYSPGGDEQFF.

This rearrangement joins TRBV4-3 to TRBJ2-7, with TRBD1 identical over 8 bases. The V and J ends lost 0 bases and 2 bases, in that order; junction bases with no gene match: 3. The CDR3 runs to 15 residues. CDR1 and CDR2 (germline): LGHNA, YSLEER. CDR3 amino acids: CASSQDKDRAYEQYF. DNA of the CDR3: TGCGCCAGCAGCCAAGATAAGGACAGGGCCTACGAGCAGTACTTC.

As regards this clone: This sample also contains other DNA sequences that code for the same CDR3. The rearrangement links TRBV5-1 to TRBJ2-5, with a tentative D call TRBD1 (6 bases). The CDR3 is made up of 13 amino acids. Between the trimmed V and J ends, which lost 0 bases and 5 bases, there was a span of 8 bases. Germline V gene sequence: CDR1 SGHRS, CDR2 YFSETQ. For the CDR3, the DNA is TGCGCCAGCAGCTTGGGGCAGGGGGAGACCCAGTACTTC. It is translated as CASSLGQGETQYF.